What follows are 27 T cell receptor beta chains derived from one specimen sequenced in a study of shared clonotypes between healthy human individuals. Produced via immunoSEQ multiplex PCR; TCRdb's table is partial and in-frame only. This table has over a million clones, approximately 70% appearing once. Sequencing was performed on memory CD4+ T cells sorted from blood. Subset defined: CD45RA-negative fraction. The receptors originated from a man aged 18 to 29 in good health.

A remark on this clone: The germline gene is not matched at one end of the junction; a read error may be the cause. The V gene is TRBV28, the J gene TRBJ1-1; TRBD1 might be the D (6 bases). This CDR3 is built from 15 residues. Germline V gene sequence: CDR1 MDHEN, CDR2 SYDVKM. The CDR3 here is CASRYSGARVSEASF. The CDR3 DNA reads TGTGCCAGCAGGTACTCGGGGGCGCGAGTCTCTGAAGCTTCCTTT.

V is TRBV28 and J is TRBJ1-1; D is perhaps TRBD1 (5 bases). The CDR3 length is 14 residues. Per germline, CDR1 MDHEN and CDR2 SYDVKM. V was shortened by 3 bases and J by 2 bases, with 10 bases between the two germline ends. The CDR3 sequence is CASSLSRGNTEAFF. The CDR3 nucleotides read TGTGCCAGCAGTTTGAGCCGGGGCAACACTGAAGCTTTCTTT. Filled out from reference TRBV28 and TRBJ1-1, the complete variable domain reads DVKVTQSSRYLVKRTGEKVFLECVQDMDHENMFWYRQDPGLGLRLIYFSYDVKMKEKGDIPEGYSVSREKKERFSLILESASTNQTSMYLCASSLSRGNTEAFFGQGTRLTVV.

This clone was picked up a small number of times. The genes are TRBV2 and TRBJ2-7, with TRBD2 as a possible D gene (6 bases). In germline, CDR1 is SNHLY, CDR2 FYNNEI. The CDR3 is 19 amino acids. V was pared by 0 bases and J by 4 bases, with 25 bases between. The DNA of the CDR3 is TGTGCCAGCAGTGAAGCCCTCCCGGCACTGTGGGGGGAGATTTACGAGCAGTACTTC. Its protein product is CASSEALPALWGEIYEQYF.

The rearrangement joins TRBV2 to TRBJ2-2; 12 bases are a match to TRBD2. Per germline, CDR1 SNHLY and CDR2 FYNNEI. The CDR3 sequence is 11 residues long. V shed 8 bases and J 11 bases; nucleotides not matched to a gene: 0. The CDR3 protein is CASGLAGELFF. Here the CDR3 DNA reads TGTGCCAGCGGACTAGCGGGAGAGCTGTTTTTT. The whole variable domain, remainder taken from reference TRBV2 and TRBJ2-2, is EPEVTQTPSHQVTQMGQEVILRCVPISNHLYFYWYRQILGQKVEFLVSFYNNEISEKSEIFDDQFSVERPDGSNFTLKIRSTKLEDSAMYFCASGLAGELFFGEGSRLTVL.

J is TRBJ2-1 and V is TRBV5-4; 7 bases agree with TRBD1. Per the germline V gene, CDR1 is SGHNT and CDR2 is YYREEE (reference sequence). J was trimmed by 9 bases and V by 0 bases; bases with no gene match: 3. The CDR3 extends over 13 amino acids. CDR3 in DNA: TGTGCCAGCAGCTTGGTAGGGGGCGGTGAGCAGTTCTTC. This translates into CASSLVGGGEQFF. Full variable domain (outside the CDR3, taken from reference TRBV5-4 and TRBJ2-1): ETGVTQSPTHLIKTRGQQVTLRCSSQSGHNTVSWYQQALGQGPQFIFQYYREEENGRGNFPPRFSGLQFPNYSSELNVNALELDDSALYLCASSLVGGGEQFFGPGTRLTVL.

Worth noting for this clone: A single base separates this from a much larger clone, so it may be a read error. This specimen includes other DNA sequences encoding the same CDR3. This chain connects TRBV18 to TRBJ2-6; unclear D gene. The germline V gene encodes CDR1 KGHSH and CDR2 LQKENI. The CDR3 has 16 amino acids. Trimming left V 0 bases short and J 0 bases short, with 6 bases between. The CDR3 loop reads CASSPPVGSGANVLTF. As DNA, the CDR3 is TGTGCCAGCTCACCACCGGTGGGCTCTGGGGCCAACGTCCTGACTTTC.

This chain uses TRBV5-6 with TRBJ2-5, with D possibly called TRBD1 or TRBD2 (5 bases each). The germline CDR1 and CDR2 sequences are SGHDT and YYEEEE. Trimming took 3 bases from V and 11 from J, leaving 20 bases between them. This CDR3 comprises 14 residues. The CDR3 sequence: CASSSRQGVGEQYF. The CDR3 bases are TGTGCCAGCAGCTCGCGGCAGGGAGTTGGGGAGCAGTACTTC.

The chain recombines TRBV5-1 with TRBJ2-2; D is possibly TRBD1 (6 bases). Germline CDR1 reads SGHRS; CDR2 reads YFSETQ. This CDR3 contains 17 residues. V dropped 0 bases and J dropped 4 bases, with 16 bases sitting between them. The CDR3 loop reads CASSLGFPTGGTGELFF. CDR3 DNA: TGCGCCAGCAGCTTGGGATTCCCGACAGGCGGCACCGGGGAGCTGTTTTTT.

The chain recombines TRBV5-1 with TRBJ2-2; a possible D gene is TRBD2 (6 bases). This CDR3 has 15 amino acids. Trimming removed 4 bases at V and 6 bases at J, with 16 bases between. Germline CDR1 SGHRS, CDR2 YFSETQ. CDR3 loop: CASSPKASGAGELFF. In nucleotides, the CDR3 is TGCGCCAGCAGCCCAAAGGCTTCGGGGGCCGGGGAGCTGTTTTTT.

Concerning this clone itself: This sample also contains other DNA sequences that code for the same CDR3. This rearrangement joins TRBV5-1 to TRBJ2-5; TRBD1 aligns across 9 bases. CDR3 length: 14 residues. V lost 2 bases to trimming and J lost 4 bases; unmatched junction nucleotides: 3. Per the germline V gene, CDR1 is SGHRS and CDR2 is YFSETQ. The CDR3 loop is CASSFGQGRETQYF. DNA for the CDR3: TGCGCCAGCAGCTTCGGACAGGGGAGAGAGACCCAGTACTTC.

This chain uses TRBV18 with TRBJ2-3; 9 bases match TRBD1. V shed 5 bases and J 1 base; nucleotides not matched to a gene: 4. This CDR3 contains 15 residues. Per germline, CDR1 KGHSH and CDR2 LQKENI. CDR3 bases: TGTGCCAGCTCATCCAGACAGGGGGGCACAGATACGCAGTATTTT. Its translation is CASSSRQGGTDTQYF.

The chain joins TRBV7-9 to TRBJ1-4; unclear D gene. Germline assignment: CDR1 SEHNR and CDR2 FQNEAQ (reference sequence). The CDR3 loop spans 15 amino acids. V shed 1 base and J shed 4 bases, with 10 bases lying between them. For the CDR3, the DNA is TGTGCCAGCAGCTTAGATGGCAGCTATAATGAAAAACTGTTTTTT. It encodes CASSLDGSYNEKLFF.

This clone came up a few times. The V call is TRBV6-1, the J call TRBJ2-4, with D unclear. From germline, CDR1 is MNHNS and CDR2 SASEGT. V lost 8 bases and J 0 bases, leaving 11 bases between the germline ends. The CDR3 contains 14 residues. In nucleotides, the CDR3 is TGTGCCAGCCTGGGTGGTTTAGCCAAAAACATTCAGTACTTC. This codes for CASLGGLAKNIQYF.

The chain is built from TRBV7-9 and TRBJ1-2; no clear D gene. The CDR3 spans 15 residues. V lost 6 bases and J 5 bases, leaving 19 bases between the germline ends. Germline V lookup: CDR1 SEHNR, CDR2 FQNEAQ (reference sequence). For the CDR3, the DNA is TGTGCCAGCAGTACCCTACTACGAAGTACTTATGGCTACACCTTC. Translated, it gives CASSTLLRSTYGYTF.

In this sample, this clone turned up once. In DNA form, the CDR3 reads TGCGCCAGCAGCCAAGAAACATGGAATGAGCAGTTCTTC. This sequence encodes CASSQETWNEQFF. The chain employs TRBV4-3 and TRBJ2-1; the D is unclear. There are 13 residues in the CDR3. V lost 0 bases to trimming and J lost 7 bases, with 7 bases between them. Per germline, CDR1 LGHNA and CDR2 YSLEER.

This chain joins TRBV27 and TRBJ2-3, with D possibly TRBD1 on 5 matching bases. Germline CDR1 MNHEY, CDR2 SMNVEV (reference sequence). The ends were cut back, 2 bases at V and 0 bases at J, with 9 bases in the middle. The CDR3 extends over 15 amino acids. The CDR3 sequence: CASSLKGYSTDTQYF. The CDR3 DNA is TGTGCCAGCAGTTTAAAGGGGTATAGCACAGATACGCAGTATTTT.

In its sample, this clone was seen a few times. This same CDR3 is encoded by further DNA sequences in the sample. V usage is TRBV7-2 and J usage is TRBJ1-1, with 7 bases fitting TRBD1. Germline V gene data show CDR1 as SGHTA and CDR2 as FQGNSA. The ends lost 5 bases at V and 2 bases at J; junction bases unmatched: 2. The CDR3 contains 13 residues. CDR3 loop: CASSRQGNTEAFF. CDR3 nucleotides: TGTGCCAGCAGCCGACAGGGCAACACTGAAGCTTTCTTT.

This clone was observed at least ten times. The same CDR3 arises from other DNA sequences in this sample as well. For the CDR3, the DNA is TGTGCCAGCAGCTTGGCCGGGGGCTCCTACGAGCAGTACTTC. Its protein product is CASSLAGGSYEQYF. V gene TRBV5-6 combines with J gene TRBJ2-7; tentative D call: TRBD2 (6 bases). There are 14 residues in the CDR3. V lost 0 bases to trimming and J lost 0 bases, with 7 bases between them. CDR1 and CDR2 from the germline V gene are SGHDT and YYEEEE.

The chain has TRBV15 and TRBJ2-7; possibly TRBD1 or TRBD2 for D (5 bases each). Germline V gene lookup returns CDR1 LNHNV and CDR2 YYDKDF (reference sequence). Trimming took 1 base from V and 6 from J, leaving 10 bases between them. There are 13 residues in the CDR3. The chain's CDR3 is CATSRVVGTEQYF. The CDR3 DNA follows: TGTGCCACCAGCAGAGTAGTTGGGACCGAGCAGTACTTC. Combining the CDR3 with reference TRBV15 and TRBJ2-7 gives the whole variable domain DAMVIQNPRYQVTQFGKPVTLSCSQTLNHNVMYWYQQKSSQAPKLLFHYYDKDFNNEADTPDNFQSRRPNTSFCFLDIRSPGLGDTAMYLCATSRVVGTEQYFGPGTRLTVT.

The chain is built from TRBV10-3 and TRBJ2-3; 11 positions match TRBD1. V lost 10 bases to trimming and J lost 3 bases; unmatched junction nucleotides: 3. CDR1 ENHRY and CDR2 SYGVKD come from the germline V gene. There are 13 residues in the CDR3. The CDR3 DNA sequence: TGTGCCACCGGGACAGGGGGAACAGATACGCAGTATTTT. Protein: CATGTGGTDTQYF.

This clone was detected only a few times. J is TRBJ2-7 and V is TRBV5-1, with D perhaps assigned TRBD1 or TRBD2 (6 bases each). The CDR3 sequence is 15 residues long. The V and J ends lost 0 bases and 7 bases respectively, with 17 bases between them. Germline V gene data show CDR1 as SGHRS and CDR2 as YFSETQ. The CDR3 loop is CASSLGRGGIDEQYF. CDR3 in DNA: TGCGCCAGCAGCTTGGGAAGAGGGGGGATCGATGAGCAGTACTTC.

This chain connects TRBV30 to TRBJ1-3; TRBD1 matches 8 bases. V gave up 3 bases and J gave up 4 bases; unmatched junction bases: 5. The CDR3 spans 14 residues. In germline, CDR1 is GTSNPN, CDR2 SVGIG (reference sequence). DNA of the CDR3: TGTGCCTGGAGGCAGGGGGCGTCGGGAAACACCATATATTTT. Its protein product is CAWRQGASGNTIYF. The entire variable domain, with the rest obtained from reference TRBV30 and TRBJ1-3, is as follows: SQTIHQWPATLVQPVGSPLSLECTVEGTSNPNLYWYRQAAGRGLQLLFYSVGIGQISSEVPQNLSASRPQDRQFILSSKKLLLSDSGFYLCAWRQGASGNTIYFGEGSWLTVV.

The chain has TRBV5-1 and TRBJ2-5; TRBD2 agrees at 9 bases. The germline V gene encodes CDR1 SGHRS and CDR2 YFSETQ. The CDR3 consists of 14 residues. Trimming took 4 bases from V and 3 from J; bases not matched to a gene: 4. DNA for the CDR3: TGCGCCAGCAGCACCTTAGCGGGGGAAGAGACCCAGTACTTC. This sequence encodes CASSTLAGEETQYF.

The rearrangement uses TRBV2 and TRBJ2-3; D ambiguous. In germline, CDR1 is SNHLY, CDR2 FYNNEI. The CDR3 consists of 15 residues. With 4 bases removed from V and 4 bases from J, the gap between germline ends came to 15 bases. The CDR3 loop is CASSVSGLPADTQYF. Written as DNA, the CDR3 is TGTGCCAGCAGTGTATCCGGGCTACCGGCAGATACGCAGTATTTT.

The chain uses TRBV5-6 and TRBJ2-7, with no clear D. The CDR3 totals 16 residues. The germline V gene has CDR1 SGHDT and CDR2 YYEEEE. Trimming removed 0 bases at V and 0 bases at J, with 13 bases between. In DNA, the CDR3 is TGTGCCAGCAGCTTGGGTCTTGCCCCATTCTCCTACGAGCAGTACTTC. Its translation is CASSLGLAPFSYEQYF.

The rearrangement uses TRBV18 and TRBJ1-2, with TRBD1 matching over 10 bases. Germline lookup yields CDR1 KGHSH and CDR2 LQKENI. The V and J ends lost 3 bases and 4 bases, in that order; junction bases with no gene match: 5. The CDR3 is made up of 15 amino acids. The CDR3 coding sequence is TGTGCCAGCTCACCGAGACAGGGGGCGGGCTATGGCTACACCTTC. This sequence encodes CASSPRQGAGYGYTF.

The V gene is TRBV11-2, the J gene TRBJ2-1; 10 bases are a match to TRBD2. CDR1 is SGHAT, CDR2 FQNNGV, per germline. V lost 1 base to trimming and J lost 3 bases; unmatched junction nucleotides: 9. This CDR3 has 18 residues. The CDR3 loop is CASSLVSGGASLYNEQFF. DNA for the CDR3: TGTGCCAGCAGCTTAGTGAGCGGGGGGGCCTCTCTCTACAATGAGCAGTTCTTC.